Here is one TCR beta chain with its context. As yet, its antigen is unknown. A much larger clone lies one base from this, so it may be a read error. The template consisted of bulk tumor genomic DNA, with around 600 ng used per sample. Taken during surgery, several biopsies per primary tumor were spaced as far apart as possible within the tumor mass. Patients went through curative surgery, and their non-small cell lung cancer was untreated and newly diagnosed. Having surgery with curative intent, the donors were patients newly diagnosed with non-small cell lung cancer. This sample is drawn from a study of immune heterogeneity within non-small cell lung tumors. Study-wide background: In total, the tumors were 4 squamous cell carcinomas, approximately 10 non-squamous carcinomas and 1 not otherwise specified. Overall study results and limits: Patients largely differed in their high-frequency T-cell receptor beta clonotypes.

Amplification of TCR beta CDR3 was performed by multiplex PCR with 32 V and 13 J primers. TCRdb itself ran the multiplex PCR reads through MiXCR, one entry per CDR3 protein. The table lists about 15,000 distinct CDR3 sequences, 28% of them singletons. The sequence was obtained from a man aged 40-50 years with non-small cell lung cancer. Input material: lung tumor tissue.

CDR3 region: CASSWGGGPTAYEQYF. The CDR3 coding sequence is TGTGCCAGCAGCTGGGGGGGTGGTCCTACGGCATACGAGCAGTACTTC. The chain joins TRBV7-2 to TRBJ2-7; 7 bases agree with TRBD2. This CDR3 region has 16 residues. Per the germline V gene, CDR1 is SGHTA and CDR2 is FQGNSA. With V trimmed by 4 bases and J by 4 bases, 13 bases remained unmatched.